These 23 T cell receptor beta chains were all obtained from the same sample, sequenced in a study of cytomegalovirus exposure and HLA in healthy donors. With 60 Vbeta and 13 Jbeta primers, the PCR was carried out. Some clones are missing from TCRdb's copy, which holds only in-frame ones; the method was immunoSEQ multiplex PCR. The repertoire holds roughly 110,000 clones, with just under 70% as singletons. Sequenced material: PBMCs. Receptors were obtained from a man under 40 in good health and CMV-seropositive.

Concerning this clone itself: The junction departs from the called germline gene at one end, perhaps through a read error. The CDR3 DNA reads TGTGCCAGCGGTTACGTCCCGGGGGATCCCTATGGCTACACCTTC. Residues: CASGYVPGDPYGYTF. The J gene is TRBJ1-2, the V gene TRBV6-5; D may be TRBD1 (5 bases). This CDR3 is built from 15 residues. CDR1 and CDR2 (germline): MNHEY, SVGAGI.

The rearrangement links TRBV30 to TRBJ2-3; TRBD2 agrees at 9 bases. Germline V lookup: CDR1 GTSNPN, CDR2 SVGIG (reference sequence). The J segment lost 6 bases and the V segment lost 4 bases, leaving 5 bases of the junction unmatched. This CDR3 spans 13 amino acids. The CDR3 spells CAWTSGIMDTQYF. Here the CDR3 DNA reads TGTGCCTGGACTAGCGGGATAATGGATACGCAGTATTTT.

The gene calls are TRBV28 and TRBJ1-3; weak D call: TRBD1 (6 bases). V was shortened by 9 bases and J by 1 base, with 10 bases between the two germline ends. The V gene's germline CDR1 is MDHEN and CDR2 SYDVKM. CDR3 length: 13 amino acids. CDR3 sequence: CASTDRSGNTIYF. CDR3 nucleotide sequence: TGTGCCAGTACCGACAGGTCTGGAAACACCATATATTTT. Full variable domain (missing parts from reference TRBV28 and TRBJ1-3): DVKVTQSSRYLVKRTGEKVFLECVQDMDHENMFWYRQDPGLGLRLIYFSYDVKMKEKGDIPEGYSVSREKKERFSLILESASTNQTSMYLCASTDRSGNTIYFGEGSWLTVV.

The V and J genes are TRBV28 and TRBJ2-3; 7 bases align to TRBD2. Losses at the gene ends were 5 bases for V and 0 bases for J; bases not matched to a gene: 2. Looked up from germline, CDR1 is MDHEN and CDR2 is SYDVKM. The CDR3 runs 14 residues. The CDR3, as DNA: TGTGCCAGCAGTATTAGCGGGAGCACAGATACGCAGTATTTT. It codes for CASSISGSTDTQYF.

This chain links TRBV28 with TRBJ1-2, with D possibly being TRBD1 (6 bases). Looked up from germline, CDR1 is MDHEN and CDR2 is SYDVKM. Trimming took off 6 bases at V and 1 base at J, with 18 bases between the two ends. This CDR3 is 16 amino acids long. This CDR3 reads CASSPGGGHYNYGYTF. CDR3 nucleotides: TGTGCCAGCAGCCCGGGCGGGGGCCACTATAACTATGGCTACACCTTC.

J is TRBJ2-5 and V is TRBV2; possibly TRBD1 for D (5 bases). The CDR3 consists of 15 residues. CDR1 is SNHLY and CDR2 is FYNNEI in the germline V gene. Between the trimmed V and J ends, which lost 4 bases and 0 bases, there was a span of 12 bases. CDR3 loop: CASSGFAGYQETQYF. In DNA, the CDR3 is TGTGCCAGCAGTGGGTTTGCAGGGTACCAAGAGACCCAGTACTTC.

V usage is TRBV7-9 and J usage is TRBJ1-1, with D perhaps TRBD1 (6 bases). CDR3 length equals 12 residues. Germline V gene data show CDR1 as SEHNR and CDR2 as FQNEAQ (reference sequence). With 5 bases removed from V and 11 bases from J, the gap between germline ends came to 15 bases. The DNA of the CDR3 is TGTGCCAGCAGCCGCGACCCAGGGGTGGCTTTCTTT. Residues: CASSRDPGVAFF. Supplemented by reference TRBV7-9 and TRBJ1-1, the full variable domain reads DTGVSQNPRHKITKRGQNVTFRCDPISEHNRLYWYRQTLGQGPEFLTYFQNEAQLEKSRLLSDRFSAERPKGSFSTLEIQRTEQGDSAMYLCASSRDPGVAFFGQGTRLTVV.

The chain has TRBV7-3 and TRBJ2-2, with unresolved D. V lost 0 bases and J lost 1, with 3 bases in between. Germline lookup yields CDR1 SGHTA and CDR2 FQGTGA. CDR3 length: 14 amino acids. The CDR3 bases are TGTGCCAGCAGCTTAACTCGGAACACCGGGGAGCTGTTTTTT. As protein: CASSLTRNTGELFF.

The chain has TRBV7-9 and TRBJ2-7; 8 positions agree with TRBD1. The CDR3 is 15 residues long. V shed 4 bases and J 5 bases; nucleotides not matched to a gene: 10. CDR1 is SEHNR and CDR2 is FQNEAQ in the germline V gene (reference sequence). CDR3 in DNA: TGTGCCAGCAGCTCAACCGGGACAGGTAACGACGAGCAGTACTTC. It is translated as CASSSTGTGNDEQYF.

J is TRBJ1-1 and V is TRBV27; TRBD1 might be the D (6 bases). The CDR3 is 12 amino acids. Deletions cut 10 bases from V and 4 bases from J, with 13 bases between. Germline lookup yields CDR1 MNHEY and CDR2 SMNVEV (reference sequence). In DNA, the CDR3 is TGTGCCACCAAAGGGGGTCTCACTGAAGCTTTCTTT. Protein sequence: CATKGGLTEAFF.

The chain couples TRBV29-1 to TRBJ2-5, with TRBD2 matching over 12 bases. The closer fit of TRBJ2-7 to the DNA end suggests the J call may be wrong. This CDR3 is built from 17 residues. The germline gives CDR1 SQVTM, CDR2 ANQGSEA. CDR3 sequence reads: CSVDSSGLAGYSYEQYF. The CDR3 region has the DNA TGCAGCGTAGACTCCAGTGGACTAGCGGGGTACTCCTACGAGCAGTACTTC.

The DNA for the CDR3 is TGTGCCAGCAGCTTAGAGCCGCTACAGTATAATTCACCCCTCCACTTT. Protein product: CASSLEPLQYNSPLHF. The chain joins TRBV7-2 to TRBJ1-6; D uncertain. Trimming took off 1 base at V and 4 bases at J, with 11 bases between the two ends. Germline loops: CDR1 SGHTA, CDR2 FQGNSA. This CDR3 is built from 16 residues.

This clone was counted only a few times. The chain links TRBV7-9 to TRBJ1-2; D might be TRBD1 (5 bases). The CDR3 spans 11 residues. Germline assignment: CDR1 SEHNR and CDR2 FQNEAQ (reference sequence). V was clipped by 1 base and J by 13 bases, with 10 bases between them. CDR3 nucleotide sequence: TGTGCCAGCAGCTTAGGCACCCAGGGCACCTTC. Its protein product is CASSLGTQGTF.

The CDR3 DNA sequence: TGTGCCAGTAGTATGAGCTCCTACAATGAGCAGTTCTTC. Translated: CASSMSSYNEQFF. V is TRBV19 and J is TRBJ2-1; D not certain. V lost 3 bases, J lost 0 bases, and 3 bases lay in between. The CDR3 is 13 amino acids. Per the germline V gene, CDR1 is LNHDA and CDR2 is SQIVND (reference sequence).

V is TRBV11-1 and J is TRBJ2-1, with 7 bases identical to TRBD2. This CDR3 has 15 amino acids. J lost 3 bases, V lost 3 bases, and 5 bases had no gene match. The germline V gene has CDR1 SGHAT and CDR2 FQDESV (reference sequence). CDR3 bases: TGTGCCAGCAGCTTTCGGGGGGAAGGCTACAATGAGCAGTTCTTC. Translation gives CASSFRGEGYNEQFF.

This chain uses TRBV27 with TRBJ1-2, with D unresolved. The CDR3 has 16 residues. Germline CDR1 MNHEY, CDR2 SMNVEV (reference sequence). V gave up 6 bases and J gave up 1 base, with 18 bases separating them. Here the CDR3 reads CASSLGGGPLNYGYTF. DNA for the CDR3: TGTGCCAGCAGCCTCGGAGGTGGGCCGCTTAACTATGGCTACACCTTC.

This chain connects TRBV30 to TRBJ2-3, with D tentatively TRBD2 (6 bases). V lost 2 bases and J 0 bases, leaving 6 bases between the germline ends. Germline loops: CDR1 GTSNPN, CDR2 SVGIG (reference sequence). The CDR3 has 13 amino acids. The CDR3 region is CAWSSGSTDTQYF. CDR3 sequence (DNA): TGTGCCTGGAGTAGCGGGAGCACAGATACGCAGTATTTT.

This clone was picked up a small number of times. Here the CDR3 reads CASSDVWGPAFF. CDR3 DNA: TGTGCCAGCAGTGACGTCTGGGGCCCAGCTTTCTTT. The chain has TRBV6-4 and TRBJ1-1; TRBD1 might be the D (5 bases). Between the trimmed V and J ends, which lost 2 bases and 10 bases, there was a span of 11 bases. The germline V gene encodes CDR1 MRHNA and CDR2 SNTAGT. The CDR3 length is 12 residues.

This clone occurred once. This sequence joins TRBV28 and TRBJ1-1; D is unresolved. Germline V gene data show CDR1 as MDHEN and CDR2 as SYDVKM. The CDR3 runs 12 residues. V lost 5 bases, J lost 11 bases, and 15 bases lay in between. The chain's CDR3 is CASSLNRRVAFF. CDR3 nucleotide sequence: TGTGCCAGCAGTCTAAATCGGAGGGTTGCTTTCTTT.

The rearrangement links TRBV28 to TRBJ2-7; D may be TRBD2 (6 bases). V lost 7 bases to trimming and J lost 3 bases, with 13 bases between them. The CDR3 spans 13 residues. The germline CDR1 and CDR2 sequences are MDHEN and SYDVKM. The CDR3 sequence is CASTLGGSYEQYF. The CDR3 coding sequence is TGTGCCAGCACCTTGGGGGGTAGCTACGAGCAGTACTTC.

The chain couples TRBV7-3 to TRBJ2-1; TRBD1 matches 11 bases. V lost 8 bases to trimming and J lost 8 bases; unmatched junction nucleotides: 5. CDR3 length: 13 amino acids. Germline CDR1 reads SGHTA; CDR2 reads FQGTGA. CDR3 nucleotides: TGTGCCAGCGGTAGGGACAGGGGGGATGAGCAGTTCTTC. Its translation is CASGRDRGDEQFF.

In its sample, this clone was seen once. The chain has TRBV2 and TRBJ2-2; TRBD1 is a possible D gene (5 bases). This CDR3 contains 14 residues. Trimming stripped 4 bases from V and 2 bases from J, with 8 bases between. The germline CDR1 and CDR2 sequences are SNHLY and FYNNEI. The CDR3 loop is CASSGTHNTGELFF. CDR3 DNA sequence: TGTGCCAGCAGTGGGACACATAACACCGGGGAGCTGTTTTTT.

This clone was recorded a few times. The rearrangement links TRBV15 to TRBJ1-2, with D possibly matching TRBD1 (5 bases). The CDR3 runs 14 residues. The germline V gene encodes CDR1 LNHNV and CDR2 YYDKDF (reference sequence). The V gene lost 0 bases and the J gene lost 8 bases, with 13 bases spanning the gap. The CDR3 nucleotides read TGTGCCACCAGCAGAGAGGGCGGGGGAAGGGGCTACACCTTC. This encodes CATSREGGGRGYTF. Full variable domain (outside the CDR3, taken from reference TRBV15 and TRBJ1-2): DAMVIQNPRYQVTQFGKPVTLSCSQTLNHNVMYWYQQKSSQAPKLLFHYYDKDFNNEADTPDNFQSRRPNTSFCFLDIRSPGLGDTAMYLCATSREGGGRGYTFGSGTRLTVV.